A single sample gave rise to the 9 T cell receptor beta chains below, sequenced in a study of cytomegalovirus exposure and HLA in healthy donors. With 60 Vbeta and 13 Jbeta primers, the PCR was carried out. Libraries were prepared by immunoSEQ multiplex PCR; TCRdb keeps only in-frame clonotypes and omits some of them. This sample has 140,000 or so clones, with more than 60% found just once. The sample comprised PBMCs. Source of these receptors: a male donor in good health and CMV-seronegative.

The rearrangement uses TRBV6-5 and TRBJ1-3; D not certain. Deletions cut 4 bases from V and 2 bases from J, with 15 bases between. From germline, CDR1 is MNHEY and CDR2 SVGAGI. The CDR3 sequence is 16 residues long. The CDR3 DNA sequence: TGTGCCAGCAGTTCCTCGAACAGCCGCCCTGGAAACACCATATATTTT. It encodes CASSSSNSRPGNTIYF.

This chain connects TRBV27 to TRBJ1-4; 7 positions agree with TRBD1. The CDR3 is 16 residues long. Trimming cost V 2 bases and J 7 bases; bases outside gene matches: 10. CDR1 is MNHEY, CDR2 SMNVEV, per germline (reference sequence). In nucleotides, the CDR3 is TGTGCCAGCAGTTTACGACAGGGTGGGGTCCCTGAAAAACTGTTTTTT. It specifies CASSLRQGGVPEKLFF.

The chain combines TRBV9 with TRBJ2-7; 9 bases are a match to TRBD1. The V gene's germline CDR1 is SGDLS and CDR2 YYNGEE. This CDR3 contains 15 residues. J gave up 3 bases and V 0 bases, and 4 bases lay outside the gene matches. CDR3 sequence (DNA): TGTGCCAGCAGCGTAGTCCCGGACAGGGGCTACGAGCAGTACTTC. Translated: CASSVVPDRGYEQYF.

This clone turned up a few times. V and J are TRBV5-6 and TRBJ2-7, with TRBD2 identical over 10 bases. The CDR3 runs to 15 residues. Losses at the gene ends were 0 bases for V and 4 bases for J; bases not matched to a gene: 4. Germline CDR1 SGHDT, CDR2 YYEEEE. Here the CDR3 reads CASSLASSGGYEQYF. The CDR3 DNA follows: TGTGCCAGCAGCTTGGCGTCTAGCGGGGGTTACGAGCAGTACTTC.

The chain recombines TRBV6-5 with TRBJ1-2; the match to TRBD1 covers 9 bases. Germline CDR1 is MNHEY and CDR2 is SVGAGI. The CDR3 runs to 14 residues. V was clipped by 5 bases and J by 4 bases; unmatched bases: 5. CDR3 DNA sequence: TGTGCCAGCAGTACGGACAGGGGATCCTATGGCTACACCTTC. Protein sequence: CASSTDRGSYGYTF.

The chain couples TRBV5-1 to TRBJ2-5; TRBD2 matches 9 bases. The junction had 6 bases not matched to a gene; V was cut back by 0 bases and J by 3 bases. This CDR3 has 16 residues. CDR1 SGHRS and CDR2 YFSETQ come from the germline V gene. In DNA, the CDR3 is TGCGCCAGCAGCTTGGGCGCACTAGCGGGTGAAGAGACCCAGTACTTC. As protein: CASSLGALAGEETQYF.

The chain couples TRBV7-7 to TRBJ2-1; 11 nucleotides align to TRBD2. Germline-derived CDR1 and CDR2 are SSHAT and FNYEAQ (reference sequence). V was clipped by 5 bases and J by 9 bases; unmatched bases: 3. CDR3 size: 13 residues. CDR3 sequence reads: CASSTSGGSEQFF. The CDR3 nucleotides read TGTGCCAGCAGCACTAGCGGGGGCAGTGAGCAGTTCTTC.

V usage is TRBV7-3 and J usage is TRBJ1-1; the match to TRBD1 covers 10 bases. Unmatched junction bases numbered 9, after V lost 5 bases and J lost 6 bases. The CDR3 has 15 amino acids. Germline V gene lookup returns CDR1 SGHTA and CDR2 FQGTGA. For the CDR3, the DNA is TGTGCCAGCAGCCCTCGGACAGGGGGAATCGCTGAAGCTTTCTTT. As protein: CASSPRTGGIAEAFF.

This chain joins TRBV10-1 and TRBJ2-6, with TRBD1 matching over 9 bases. CDR1 and CDR2 (germline): WNHNN, SYGVQD (reference sequence). The CDR3 covers 19 residues. The V segment lost 6 bases and the J segment 3 bases; nucleotides outside the gene matches: 15. The CDR3 sequence is CASSRNRTGVVFGANVLTF. In DNA, the CDR3 is TGCGCCAGCAGCCGGAATCGGACAGGGGTGGTCTTTGGGGCCAACGTCCTGACTTTC.